This TCR beta chain was observed in a study of CD8 T cells in Susac syndrome. With 8 bases clipped from V and 5 bases from J, the junction kept 9 bases outside the gene matches. The CDR3 runs to 15 residues. Germline V gives CDR1 MGHRA, CDR2 YSYEKL. The authors reverse transcribed roughly 0.5 to 1 ug RNA with random hexamers. In TCRdb, the immunoSEQ multiplex PCR reads were re-called with MiXCR into one record per CDR3 protein. The data show 200,000 to 300,000 distinct CDR3 sequences, with roughly 95% seen just once and approximately 0.094% held by the top ten. The V and J genes are TRBV4-1 and TRBJ2-1, with 10 bases lining up with TRBD2. Sequenced sample: CD4+ T cells from PBMCs. The receptor's source is a human donor with Susac syndrome. CDR3 in DNA: TGCGCCAGCGGGGCAGCGGGAGGGCCCCACAATGAGCAGTTCTTC. It specifies CASGAAGGPHNEQFF.